The 8 T cell receptor beta chains below were found in one sample sequenced in a study of CD8+ T cells in alopecia areata. Extracted RNA was reverse transcribed, and the resulting cDNA served as sequencing template. The data were produced by immunoSEQ multiplex PCR, yet TCRdb's version contains in-frame clones alone and is incomplete. Here the sample spans 110,000 to 150,000 clones, 45% to 60% being singletons. The starting material was CD4+ T cells sorted from blood, obtained at week 0. Every receptor here comes from a human donor with alopecia areata.

This clone appeared once. The chain combines TRBV2 with TRBJ2-5, with 10 bases lining up with TRBD2. This CDR3 has 13 amino acids. Germline V gives CDR1 SNHLY, CDR2 FYNNEI. The V segment lost 8 bases and the J segment 4 bases; nucleotides outside the gene matches: 4. CDR3 protein: CASGSGRRETQYF. CDR3 in DNA: TGTGCCAGCGGTAGCGGGAGGAGAGAGACCCAGTACTTC.

In its sample, this clone was seen a few times. The chain has TRBV30 and TRBJ1-3; D is uncertain. Germline-derived CDR1 and CDR2 are GTSNPN and SVGIG (reference sequence). The V end was cut by 1 base, the J end by 4 bases, with 14 bases between. The CDR3 has 15 residues. CDR3 in amino acids: CAWSGGRRSGNTIYF. The CDR3 bases are TGTGCCTGGAGTGGAGGACGTCGTTCCGGAAACACCATATATTTT. The variable domain in full, completed from reference TRBV30 and TRBJ1-3, reads SQTIHQWPATLVQPVGSPLSLECTVEGTSNPNLYWYRQAAGRGLQLLFYSVGIGQISSEVPQNLSASRPQDRQFILSSKKLLLSDSGFYLCAWSGGRRSGNTIYFGEGSWLTVV.

This sequence joins TRBV7-6 and TRBJ1-4; D is undetermined. Per germline, CDR1 SGHVS and CDR2 FNYEAQ. The CDR3 runs 14 residues. The ends were cut back, 5 bases at V and 0 bases at J, with 7 bases in the middle. For the CDR3, the DNA is TGTGCCAGCAGCCCGATGGCAACTAATGAAAAACTGTTTTTT. Its translation: CASSPMATNEKLFF.

The rearrangement joins TRBV30 to TRBJ2-1, with D tentatively TRBD1 (6 bases). V lost 4 bases, J lost 4 bases, and 8 bases lay in between. Germline V gene sequence: CDR1 GTSNPN, CDR2 SVGIG (reference sequence). The CDR3 is made up of 12 amino acids. CDR3 loop: CAWMGAYNEQFF. The CDR3 DNA sequence: TGTGCCTGGATGGGGGCGTACAATGAGCAGTTCTTC.

The chain has TRBV6-5 and TRBJ1-1; D possibly corresponds to TRBD1 (6 bases). The CDR3 has 13 amino acids. The germline V gene encodes CDR1 MNHEY and CDR2 SVGAGI. V was cut by 7 bases and J by 4 bases, with 13 bases left in between. The CDR3 region is CASNDRFGTEAFF. In DNA, the CDR3 is TGTGCCAGCAATGACAGGTTTGGCACTGAAGCTTTCTTT.

This clone has only a few counts. V is TRBV4-1 and J is TRBJ1-5, with a weak D call TRBD1 (5 bases). This CDR3 comprises 13 residues. Germline CDR1 is MGHRA and CDR2 is YSYEKL. Trimming removed 4 bases at V and 6 bases at J, with 10 bases between. CDR3 nucleotide sequence: TGCGCCAGCAGCCCAGAAGGGGTTCAGCCCCAGCATTTT. It is translated as CASSPEGVQPQHF.

This rearrangement joins TRBV9 to TRBJ2-5, with 11 nucleotides matching TRBD2. The tail of the sequence fits TRBJ2-7 better, so the J call may be wrong. Germline CDR1 is SGDLS and CDR2 is YYNGEE. The CDR3 contains 14 residues. This CDR3 reads CASSVGLAGGEQYF. CDR3 nucleotides: TGTGCCAGCAGCGTAGGGCTAGCGGGAGGCGAGCAGTACTTC.

This clone occurred a few times. This chain joins TRBV29-1 and TRBJ2-7, with 11 positions matching TRBD2. CDR1 is SQVTM, CDR2 ANQGSEA, per germline. This CDR3 spans 14 amino acids. The J segment lost 5 bases and the V segment lost 2 bases, leaving 5 bases of the junction unmatched. The CDR3 reads CSVETSGSFHEQYF. The DNA for the CDR3 is TGCAGCGTTGAAACTAGCGGGAGTTTCCACGAGCAGTACTTC.